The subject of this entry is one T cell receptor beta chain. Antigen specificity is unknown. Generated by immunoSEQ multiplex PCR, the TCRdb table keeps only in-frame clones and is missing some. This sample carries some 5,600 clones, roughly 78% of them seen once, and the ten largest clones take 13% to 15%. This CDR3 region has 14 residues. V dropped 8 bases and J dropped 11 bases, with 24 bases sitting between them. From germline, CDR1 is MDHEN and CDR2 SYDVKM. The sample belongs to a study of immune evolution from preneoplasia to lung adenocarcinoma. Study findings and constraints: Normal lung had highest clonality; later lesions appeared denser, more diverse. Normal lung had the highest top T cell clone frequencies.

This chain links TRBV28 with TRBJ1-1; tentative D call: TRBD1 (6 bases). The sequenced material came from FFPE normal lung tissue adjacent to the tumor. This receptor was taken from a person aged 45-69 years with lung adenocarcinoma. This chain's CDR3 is CASQTFRDTHPAFF. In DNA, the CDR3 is TGTGCCAGCCAAACATTCCGGGACACCCATCCCGCTTTCTTT.